The 21 T cell receptor beta chains reported below all come from one sample, sequenced in a study of CD8 T cells in ankylosing spondylitis. TCRdb redid the calling of the 5' RACE reads with MiXCR, one entry per CDR3 protein. The table shows fewer than 250,000 distinct CDR3 sequences, with 8% to 11% occurring only once. The sequenced material came from blood, either unsorted or a sorted T cell fraction (not recorded which). These receptors came from a male donor with ankylosing spondylitis or in good health (not recorded which).

This clonotype was observed at least ten times. The J gene is TRBJ2-1, the V gene TRBV5-1; 9 bases fit TRBD2. Germline lookup yields CDR1 SGHRS and CDR2 YFSETQ. Trimming removed 4 bases from V and 5 bases from J; junction bases left unmatched: 13. The CDR3 has 17 residues. For the CDR3, the DNA is TGCGCCAGCAGCCGTCTGGGCGCGGGAGGGCCAGACAATGAGCAGTTCTTC. Amino acids: CASSRLGAGGPDNEQFF.

Many counts were recorded for this clonotype. The chain uses TRBV5-5 and TRBJ2-2; D ambiguous. V lost 4 bases and J 0 bases, leaving 10 bases between the germline ends. The CDR3 consists of 15 residues. CDR1 and CDR2 from the germline V gene are SGHKS and YYEKEE (reference sequence). The DNA of the CDR3 is TGTGCCAGCAGCGCCACCCCCGCGAACACCGGGGAGCTGTTTTTT. Its translation is CASSATPANTGELFF.

This clonotype was observed a handful of times. The chain recombines TRBV7-9 with TRBJ2-7; tentatively, D is TRBD2 (6 bases). The V gene's germline CDR1 is SEHNR and CDR2 FQNEAQ (reference sequence). Trimming removed 0 bases at V and 2 bases at J, with 11 bases between. The CDR3 is 15 residues long. CDR3 region: CASSLADAGTYEQYF. In nucleotides, the CDR3 is TGTGCCAGCAGCTTAGCGGACGCGGGAACCTACGAGCAGTACTTC. The whole variable domain, remainder taken from reference TRBV7-9 and TRBJ2-7, is DTGVSQNPRHKITKRGQNVTFRCDPISEHNRLYWYRQTLGQGPEFLTYFQNEAQLEKSRLLSDRFSAERPKGSFSTLEIQRTEQGDSAMYLCASSLADAGTYEQYFGPGTRLTVT.

This clonotype came up many times. This sequence joins TRBV15 and TRBJ2-3; 8 bases are shared with TRBD2. Germline V gene data show CDR1 as LNHNV and CDR2 as YYDKDF (reference sequence). The CDR3 is made up of 15 amino acids. Trimming removed 3 bases from V and 3 bases from J; junction bases left unmatched: 5. CDR3 sequence reads: CATSRGTRRTDTQYF. The CDR3 DNA is TGTGCCACCAGCAGGGGGACTAGGAGGACAGATACGCAGTATTTT.

This clonotype was observed many times. The chain joins TRBV5-1 to TRBJ2-3, with 8 bases matching TRBD2. CDR3 length: 17 residues. Germline CDR1 and CDR2: SGHRS and YFSETQ. The V and J ends lost 1 base and 6 bases, in that order; junction bases with no gene match: 13. The CDR3 loop reads CASSLNSGGPLGDTQYF. The CDR3 DNA follows: TGCGCCAGCAGCTTGAACAGCGGGGGCCCTCTTGGGGATACGCAGTATTTT.

Of note for this clonotype: A much bigger clone sits one base away, suggesting this may be a read error. The V call is TRBV4-2, the J call TRBJ1-5, with unresolved D. The CDR3 has 15 residues. Germline V gene data show CDR1 as LGHNA and CDR2 as YNFKEQ. For the CDR3, the DNA is TGTACCAGCAGCCCGCGCGGTGATTGGAATCAGCCCCAGCATTTT. Translating it yields CTSSPRGDWNQPQHF.

This clonotype has a count of ten or more. At one of its ends the junction is not consistent with the germline gene, which may arise from a read error. This chain uses TRBV25-1 with TRBJ1-1; tentative D call: TRBD1 (6 bases). Germline values: CDR1 MGHDK, CDR2 SYGVNS. The CDR3 is made up of 10 amino acids. CDR3 residues: CASSADRLQF. The CDR3 DNA is TGTGCCAGCAGTGCCGACAGGTTACAATTT.

This chain joins TRBV6-1 and TRBJ1-1, with unresolved D. Germline V CDR1 and CDR2: MNHNS, SASEGT. V gave up 5 bases and J gave up 3 bases, with 7 bases separating them. The CDR3 loop spans 12 amino acids. The CDR3 DNA reads TGTGCCAGCAGTCGTGCGCACACTGAAGCTTTCTTT. Translating gives CASSRAHTEAFF.

The chain links TRBV6-1 to TRBJ1-2; possibly TRBD1 for D (6 bases). CDR3 length: 12 amino acids. Between the trimmed V and J ends, which lost 9 bases and 4 bases, there was a span of 12 bases. Germline loops: CDR1 MNHNS, CDR2 SASEGT. The CDR3 region has the DNA TGTGCCAGATTGGCGGACAGCTATGGCTACACCTTC. Encoded protein: CARLADSYGYTF.

The chain joins TRBV11-2 to TRBJ2-7; D unclear. Germline CDR1 is SGHAT and CDR2 is FQNNGV. The CDR3 runs 16 residues. Trimming took 0 bases from V and 0 from J, leaving 12 bases between them. CDR3 sequence reads: CASSLDFRQSSYEQYF. DNA of the CDR3: TGTGCCAGCAGCTTAGATTTTAGGCAGAGCTCCTACGAGCAGTACTTC.

This clonotype was found many times. The J gene is TRBJ2-7, the V gene TRBV5-6, with D perhaps matching TRBD1 (6 bases). The CDR3 contains 14 residues. V shed 6 bases and J shed 2 bases, with 15 bases lying between them. CDR1 and CDR2 from the germline V gene are SGHDT and YYEEEE. CDR3 nucleotides: TGTGCCAGCACTTCTACAGGGTGGACCTACGAGCAGTACTTC. Protein sequence: CASTSTGWTYEQYF.

The chain is built from TRBV29-1 and TRBJ2-7, with D possibly being TRBD1 (6 bases). The ends were cut back, 6 bases at V and 1 base at J, with 10 bases in the middle. The CDR3 consists of 12 residues. Germline V gene sequence: CDR1 SQVTM, CDR2 ANQGSEA. CDR3 in amino acids: CSVIGQSYEQYF. DNA for the CDR3: TGCAGCGTAATCGGACAGTCCTACGAGCAGTACTTC.

This clonotype appeared many times. The rearrangement joins TRBV4-1 to TRBJ1-2; 7 positions agree with TRBD1. Germline CDR1 is MGHRA and CDR2 is YSYEKL. V shed 4 bases and J 5 bases; nucleotides not matched to a gene: 13. The CDR3 length is 16 residues. The CDR3 region is CASSRAIGQDYYGYTF. The CDR3 DNA reads as TGCGCCAGCAGCCGGGCTATTGGACAGGATTATTATGGCTACACCTTC.

Ten or more counts support this clonotype. The V and J genes are TRBV7-2 and TRBJ2-1, with D perhaps assigned TRBD1 or TRBD2 (5 bases each). The CDR3 contains 14 residues. Germline CDR1 is SGHTA and CDR2 is FQGNSA. V was clipped by 1 base and J by 6 bases, with 10 bases between them. In nucleotides, the CDR3 is TGTGCCAGCAGCTTAGGAGGGGCCGCCAATGAGCAGTTCTTC. Amino acid sequence: CASSLGGAANEQFF.

This clonotype was counted many times. This sequence joins TRBV3-1 and TRBJ1-1, with a possible D match to TRBD1 (5 bases). CDR1 is LGHDT, CDR2 YNNKEL, per germline (reference sequence). Deletions cut 1 base from V and 4 bases from J, with 13 bases between. This CDR3 contains 15 residues. CDR3 loop: CASSQVDSASTEAFF. CDR3 in DNA: TGTGCCAGCAGCCAAGTCGACAGTGCGAGCACTGAAGCTTTCTTT.

This clonotype was observed at least ten times. This chain uses TRBV29-1 with TRBJ2-2, with D perhaps assigned TRBD1 or TRBD2 (5 bases each). CDR1 is SQVTM and CDR2 is ANQGSEA in the germline V gene. V lost 7 bases, J lost 6 bases, and 18 bases lay in between. There are 14 residues in the CDR3. The CDR3 DNA follows: TGCAGCGGGAGTCCGGGTAGGGGACCCGGGGAGCTGTTTTTT. Amino acids: CSGSPGRGPGELFF.

This clonotype appeared many times. This chain joins TRBV7-2 and TRBJ2-1; 14 bases are shared with TRBD2. This CDR3 has 13 amino acids. Germline lookup yields CDR1 SGHTA and CDR2 FQGNSA. V shed 4 bases and J 14 bases; nucleotides not matched to a gene: 4. CDR3 amino acids: CASSSGLAGVKFF. CDR3 nucleotide sequence: TGTGCCAGCAGCTCGGGACTAGCGGGGGTCAAGTTCTTC.

This clonotype was observed many times. The V and J genes are TRBV12-5 and TRBJ1-1; perhaps TRBD1 as D (6 bases). CDR3 length: 13 amino acids. CDR1 and CDR2 from the germline V gene are LGHNT and FRNRAP. V shed 3 bases and J shed 10 bases, with 15 bases lying between them. For the CDR3, the DNA is TGTGCTAGTGGTTTATCATCCGGGACAAGAGCTTTCTTT. It specifies CASGLSSGTRAFF. Drawing the rest from reference TRBV12-5 and TRBJ1-1, the complete variable domain is DARVTQTPRHKVTEMGQEVTMRCQPILGHNTVFWYRQTMMQGLELLAYFRNRAPLDDSGMPKDRFSAEMPDATLATLKIQPSEPRDSAVYFCASGLSSGTRAFFGQGTRLTVV.

This clonotype was seen ten or more times. The gene calls are TRBV10-3 and TRBJ2-6; TRBD1 might be the D (6 bases). Germline V lookup: CDR1 ENHRY, CDR2 SYGVKD. The V gene lost 6 bases and the J gene lost 2 bases, with 8 bases spanning the gap. This CDR3 spans 14 amino acids. Here the CDR3 reads CAISRGAGANVLTF. CDR3 DNA sequence: TGTGCCATCAGCAGGGGCGCTGGGGCCAACGTCCTGACTTTC.

This rearrangement joins TRBV20-1 to TRBJ2-2, with D possibly matching TRBD1 (6 bases). Trimming took off 6 bases at V and 2 bases at J, with 19 bases between the two ends. CDR1 is DFQATT, CDR2 SNEGSKA, per germline (reference sequence). The CDR3 consists of 16 residues. For the CDR3, the DNA is TGCAGTGCCAGGAAATTTGGGACATCCAACACCGGGGAGCTGTTTTTT. This sequence encodes CSARKFGTSNTGELFF.

On this clonotype: The junction departs from germline at one end; a sequencing error may be responsible. The rearrangement joins TRBV12-3 or TRBV12-4 to TRBJ1-1; D is uncertain. The CDR3 loop spans 14 amino acids. CDR3 residues: CANSLMGMNTVAFF. The CDR3 bases are TGTGCCAACAGTTTAATGGGGATGAACACTGTAGCTTTCTTT.